The 5 T cell receptor beta chains below come from one sample, sequenced in a study of graft-versus-host responses after intestinal transplantation. Assay: immunoSEQ multiplex PCR; the TCRdb copy retains only in-frame clones and omits some. The sample has tens of thousands of clones, about nine tenths seen once. These receptors' targets are unknown. The material was unstimulated CD4+ T cells sorted from spleen or lymph node cells, obtained before intestinal transplant. The origin of the receptors is a human donor who received an intestinal transplant.

This chain links TRBV19 with TRBJ1-2; D uncertain. Germline CDR1 reads LNHDA; CDR2 reads SQIVND (reference sequence). The length of the CDR3 is 15 residues. V gave up 2 bases and J gave up 3 bases, with 13 bases separating them. The CDR3 protein is CASSIPGSLHYGYTF. CDR3 sequence (DNA): TGTGCCAGTAGTATACCGGGATCGCTCCACTATGGCTACACCTTC. Together with reference TRBV19 and TRBJ1-2, the CDR3 gives the full variable domain: DGGITQSPKYLFRKEGQNVTLSCEQNLNHDAMYWYRQDPGQGLRLIYYSQIVNDFQKGDIAEGYSVSREKKESFPLTVTSAQKNPTAFYLCASSIPGSLHYGYTFGSGTRLTVV.

V is TRBV6-5 and J is TRBJ1-2, with a tentative D call TRBD1 (6 bases). The V gene lost 0 bases and the J gene lost 8 bases, with 13 bases spanning the gap. Germline lookup yields CDR1 MNHEY and CDR2 SVGAGI. This CDR3 is built from 14 residues. The CDR3 region is CASSYSTGGFGYTF. CDR3 bases: TGTGCCAGCAGTTACTCGACAGGCGGTTTCGGCTACACCTTC.

The chain uses TRBV10-3 and TRBJ2-7; D may be TRBD1 (5 bases). The CDR3 sequence is 13 residues long. The V end lost 6 bases, the J end lost 0 bases, and 9 bases lay between the germline ends. Germline CDR1 ENHRY, CDR2 SYGVKD. CDR3 coding DNA: TGTGCCATCAGCACGGACATCTCCTACGAGCAGTACTTC. Its protein is CAISTDISYEQYF.

The CDR3 sequence is CASSTQGALGYTF. As DNA, the CDR3 is TGTGCCAGCAGCACACAGGGCGCCTTAGGCTACACCTTC. This chain connects TRBV5-4 to TRBJ1-2; possibly TRBD1 for D (6 bases). This CDR3 is built from 13 residues. The germline CDR1 and CDR2 sequences are SGHNT and YYREEE (reference sequence). Trimming shortened V by 4 bases and J by 8 bases, and 15 bases separated the two germline ends.

This clone was picked up one time. The DNA of the CDR3 is TGTGCCAGCAGTTTACGGGGTAGCGGGGGTACTAGCACAGATACGCAGTATTTT. Translated: CASSLRGSGGTSTDTQYF. The chain links TRBV27 to TRBJ2-3; TRBD2 aligns across 9 bases. CDR1 is MNHEY and CDR2 is SMNVEV in the germline V gene (reference sequence). Trimming cost V 2 bases and J 0 bases; bases outside gene matches: 9. This CDR3 spans 18 amino acids.